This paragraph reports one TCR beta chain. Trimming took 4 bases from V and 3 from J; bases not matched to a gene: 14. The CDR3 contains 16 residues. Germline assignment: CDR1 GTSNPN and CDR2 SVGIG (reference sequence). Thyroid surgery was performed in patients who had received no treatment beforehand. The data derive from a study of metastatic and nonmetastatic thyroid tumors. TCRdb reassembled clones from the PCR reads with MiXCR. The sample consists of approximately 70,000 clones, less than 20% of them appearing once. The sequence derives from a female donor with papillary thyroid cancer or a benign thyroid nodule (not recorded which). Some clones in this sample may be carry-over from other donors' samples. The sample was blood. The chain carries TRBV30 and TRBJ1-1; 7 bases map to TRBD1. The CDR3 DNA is TGTGCCTGGATTCGCTCGGGACAGATGAGTGACACTGAAGCTTTCTTT. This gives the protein CAWIRSGQMSDTEAFF.